Shown below are 11 T cell receptor beta chains from a single sample sequenced in a study of blood T cells in healthy people across ages. Alongside a J-beta primer mix, a sample-barcoded 5' primer served in a second PCR lasting about 7 to 11 cycles. MiXCR, run by TCRdb on the 5' RACE reads, gives a single entry per CDR3 protein. The table lists over 700,000 distinct CDR3 sequences, about 53% of them singletons, with 40% to 50% in the top ten. The sequenced sample was blood. Source of these receptors: a man at least 80 years old in good health.

The genes are TRBV10-3 and TRBJ2-4; unclear D gene. The germline V gene encodes CDR1 ENHRY and CDR2 SYGVKD. The CDR3 length is 17 residues. Trimming stripped 2 bases from V and 0 bases from J, with 14 bases between. The CDR3: CAISEVHHIIAKNIQYF. In nucleotides, the CDR3 is TGTGCCATCAGTGAGGTGCACCATATAATAGCCAAAAACATTCAGTACTTC.

The genes are TRBV20-1 and TRBJ2-7; either TRBD1 or TRBD2 may fit D (5 bases each). Germline V CDR1 and CDR2: DFQATT, SNEGSKA (reference sequence). V was shortened by 6 bases and J by 2 bases, with 11 bases between the two germline ends. The length of the CDR3 is 12 residues. CDR3 residues: CSATGTTYEQYF. For the CDR3, the DNA is TGCAGTGCAACCGGGACGACCTACGAGCAGTACTTC.

The rearrangement links TRBV29-1 to TRBJ2-3; 8 bases align to TRBD1. The germline V gene has CDR1 SQVTM and CDR2 ANQGSEA. The ends lost 4 bases at V and 0 bases at J; junction bases unmatched: 0. The CDR3 length is 13 residues. The CDR3 loop reads CSVGTGSTDTQYF. CDR3 nucleotide sequence: TGCAGCGTTGGGACAGGGAGCACAGATACGCAGTATTTT.

V is TRBV28 and J is TRBJ2-7, with a possible D match to TRBD2 (7 bases). The length of the CDR3 is 16 residues. Trimming left V 7 bases short and J 9 bases short, with 28 bases between. Germline V gives CDR1 MDHEN, CDR2 SYDVKM. CDR3 loop: CASTLMTGGLLGGQYF. The CDR3 nucleotides read TGTGCCAGCACCTTGATGACGGGGGGCCTCCTTGGCGGGCAGTACTTC.

This clonotype was counted between two and nine times. V is TRBV29-1 and J is TRBJ2-1; TRBD1 is a possible D gene (5 bases). The germline V gene encodes CDR1 SQVTM and CDR2 ANQGSEA. Deletions cut 7 bases from V and 5 bases from J, with 9 bases between. CDR3 size: 11 residues. CDR3 in amino acids: CSARQNNEQFF. In DNA form, the CDR3 reads TGCAGCGCGAGACAGAACAATGAGCAGTTCTTC.

The chain uses TRBV5-1 and TRBJ2-1; TRBD2 might be the D (6 bases). The germline V gene has CDR1 SGHRS and CDR2 YFSETQ. V was trimmed by 5 bases and J by 1 base, leaving 19 bases between them. This CDR3 spans 17 amino acids. The CDR3 is CASSLASTGVSYNEQFF. DNA of the CDR3: TGCGCCAGCAGTTTAGCCTCGACGGGAGTGTCCTACAATGAGCAGTTCTTC.

V and J are TRBV2 and TRBJ1-6, with D unclear. Germline values: CDR1 SNHLY, CDR2 FYNNEI. The CDR3 has 15 amino acids. V lost 0 bases to trimming and J lost 7 bases, with 10 bases between them. CDR3 loop: CASSEARGPNSPLHF. CDR3 coding DNA: TGTGCCAGCAGTGAAGCGCGAGGGCCGAATTCACCCCTCCACTTT.

The CDR3 here is CASSHGGRVEQFF. CDR3 in DNA: TGTGCCAGCAGCCATGGCGGGAGGGTTGAGCAGTTCTTC. The chain couples TRBV11-3 to TRBJ2-1; 9 nucleotides match TRBD2. Trimming at V came to 5 bases and at J to 9 bases, leaving 5 bases not matched to a gene. CDR1 is SGHNT and CDR2 is YENEEA in the germline V gene. The CDR3 is 13 residues long.

The count of this clonotype is one. The gene calls are TRBV20-1 and TRBJ2-1, with 8 bases that match TRBD2. Germline-derived CDR1 and CDR2 are DFQATT and SNEGSKA (reference sequence). There are 14 residues in the CDR3. Losses at the gene ends were 5 bases for V and 7 bases for J; bases not matched to a gene: 10. The CDR3: CSASNPGLANEQFF. DNA for the CDR3: TGCAGTGCTTCTAACCCTGGACTAGCAAATGAGCAGTTCTTC.

The rearrangement joins TRBV6-5 to TRBJ2-3, with D possibly TRBD2 on 6 matching bases. The V end lost 11 bases, the J end lost 14 bases, and 32 bases lay between the germline ends. Germline-derived CDR1 and CDR2 are MNHEY and SVGAGI. The CDR3 has 15 residues. Here the CDR3 reads CAAGRIERGHRYAYF. The CDR3 nucleotides are TGTGCCGCGGGGCGCATTGAGAGGGGTCACAGATACGCGTATTTT.

The V and J genes are TRBV7-9 and TRBJ2-7; TRBD2 aligns across 7 bases. The V gene end was trimmed by 5 bases and the J gene end by 7 bases; junction bases not matched to a gene: 14. Germline assignment: CDR1 SEHNR and CDR2 FQNEAQ (reference sequence). The CDR3 spans 15 residues. The CDR3 coding sequence is TGTGCCAGCAGCCCCGTGGCGGGAGCCCCTTGGGAGCAGTACTTC. This gives the protein CASSPVAGAPWEQYF.